Following are 15 T cell receptor beta chains from one sample sequenced in a study of T cell responses to AZD1222 COVID-19 vaccine. Libraries were prepared by immunoSEQ multiplex PCR; TCRdb keeps only in-frame clonotypes and omits some of them. The profile shows roughly 140,000 clones, 80% to 95% of them singletons. The material sequenced was peripheral blood, taken on day 0 of AZD1222 vaccination. These receptors were collected from an adult in good health.

This chain connects TRBV6-1 to TRBJ2-2; D is ambiguous. This CDR3 contains 17 residues. Trimming removed 4 bases at V and 0 bases at J, with 15 bases between. The V gene's germline CDR1 is MNHNS and CDR2 SASEGT. The CDR3 DNA sequence: TGTGCCAGCAGTGCTCTTGAATGGGTCGCGAACACCGGGGAGCTGTTTTTT. This encodes CASSALEWVANTGELFF.

By share, this clone counts as medium-sized. The J gene is TRBJ1-1, the V gene TRBV6-5; TRBD1 is a possible D gene (5 bases). Per germline, CDR1 MNHEY and CDR2 SVGAGI. CDR3 length: 14 residues. The V gene lost 0 bases and the J gene lost 6 bases, with 11 bases spanning the gap. The CDR3, as DNA: TGTGCCAGCAGTTACTCCGGGGCCGGGTCTGAAGCTTTCTTT. This encodes CASSYSGAGSEAFF.

V is TRBV28 and J is TRBJ1-3; TRBD1 might be the D (5 bases). The CDR3 extends over 16 amino acids. Per the germline V gene, CDR1 is MDHEN and CDR2 is SYDVKM. V was shortened by 10 bases and J by 2 bases, with 21 bases between the two germline ends. In DNA form, the CDR3 reads TGTGCCACCCACTACGGCGGGGGGATTCCTGGAAACACCATATATTTT. Residues: CATHYGGGIPGNTIYF.

The chain has TRBV6-5 and TRBJ1-1, with a tentative D call TRBD1 (5 bases). Trimming took off 0 bases at V and 8 bases at J, with 16 bases between the two ends. The V gene's germline CDR1 is MNHEY and CDR2 SVGAGI. The CDR3 is made up of 15 amino acids. The CDR3 reads CASSYSSGAHREAFF. The CDR3 nucleotides are TGTGCCAGCAGTTACTCTAGTGGGGCCCACAGGGAAGCTTTCTTT.

The rearrangement uses TRBV23-1 and TRBJ1-5, with D possibly TRBD1 on 5 matching bases. TRBV23-1 counts as an open reading frame of uncertain function. V gave up 2 bases and J gave up 0 bases, with 20 bases separating them. This CDR3 is built from 19 residues. The CDR3 sequence: CASSQEVRQRIYSNQPQHF. The CDR3 region has the DNA TGCGCCAGCAGTCAAGAAGTGCGACAGCGGATTTATAGCAATCAGCCCCAGCATTTT.

Concerning this clone: The same CDR3 also results from other DNA sequences found in this sample. The V call is TRBV6-1, the J call TRBJ2-7; D is unclear. With 3 bases removed from V and 3 bases from J, the gap between germline ends came to 3 bases. This CDR3 is 11 amino acids long. The germline V gene encodes CDR1 MNHNS and CDR2 SASEGT. The CDR3 region is CASSDRYEQYF. In DNA form, the CDR3 reads TGTGCCAGCAGTGATCGCTACGAGCAGTACTTC.

The CDR3 DNA is TGTGCCAGCAGTTTACCGGACAGGGAGAACACTGAAGCTTTCTTT. This translates into CASSLPDRENTEAFF. The chain couples TRBV28 to TRBJ1-1, with TRBD1 matching 8 bases. J was trimmed by 1 base and V by 2 bases; bases with no gene match: 3. This CDR3 has 15 residues. CDR1 and CDR2 (germline): MDHEN, SYDVKM.

CDR3 bases: TGTGCCAGCAGTTACTCGAAGAGCGCCCCGAACGGTGAAGCTTTCTTT. Amino acid sequence: CASSYSKSAPNGEAFF. The rearrangement links TRBV6-6 to TRBJ1-1, with unresolved D. V was shortened by 0 bases and J by 7 bases, with 18 bases between the two germline ends. This CDR3 is 16 amino acids long. The germline gives CDR1 MNHNY, CDR2 SVGAGI (reference sequence).

The chain uses TRBV2 and TRBJ1-3; no firm D call. The V gene's germline CDR1 is SNHLY and CDR2 FYNNEI. V was trimmed by 8 bases and J by 0 bases, leaving 14 bases between them. The CDR3 is 15 amino acids. The CDR3 DNA reads as TGTGCCAGCTCTCTGGGTGGCTACTCTGGAAACACCATATATTTT. It is translated as CASSLGGYSGNTIYF.

This clone was seen only once. This chain uses TRBV4-1 with TRBJ2-2; D gene uncertain. The CDR3 totals 15 residues. Trimming left V 1 base short and J 5 bases short, with 11 bases between. CDR1 MGHRA and CDR2 YSYEKL come from the germline V gene. This CDR3 is CASSQVGLGTGELFF. The CDR3 nucleotides read TGCGCCAGCAGCCAAGTTGGGTTAGGGACCGGGGAGCTGTTTTTT.

This chain joins TRBV9 and TRBJ2-5, with 7 bases matching TRBD1. The germline V gene encodes CDR1 SGDLS and CDR2 YYNGEE. V gave up 0 bases and J gave up 4 bases; unmatched junction bases: 6. The CDR3 totals 15 residues. The CDR3 protein is CASSVDGTATETQYF. CDR3 DNA sequence: TGTGCCAGCAGCGTAGACGGGACAGCGACAGAGACCCAGTACTTC.

This chain connects TRBV19 to TRBJ1-5; D not certain. This CDR3 comprises 13 residues. Trimming removed 2 bases from V and 6 bases from J, with 8 bases in between. Germline V gene lookup returns CDR1 LNHDA and CDR2 SQIVND (reference sequence). CDR3 protein: CASSISTVQPQHF. CDR3 DNA sequence: TGTGCCAGTAGTATAAGCACAGTTCAGCCCCAGCATTTT.

The chain uses TRBV28 and TRBJ2-5; D possibly corresponds to TRBD2 (5 bases). Between the trimmed V and J ends, which lost 8 bases and 1 base, there was a span of 8 bases. Germline V gene data show CDR1 as MDHEN and CDR2 as SYDVKM. The CDR3 has 12 residues. As DNA, the CDR3 is TGTGCCAGCTATGGACTCCAAGAGACCCAGTACTTC. Residues: CASYGLQETQYF.

The rearrangement uses TRBV27 and TRBJ1-5; the D is unclear. The V end was cut by 6 bases, the J end by 3 bases, with 6 bases between. CDR1 is MNHEY and CDR2 is SMNVEV in the germline V gene (reference sequence). This CDR3 comprises 12 residues. Here the CDR3 DNA reads TGTGCCAGCAGCGAGCTCAATCAGCCCCAGCATTTT. Residues: CASSELNQPQHF.

The chain uses TRBV5-1 and TRBJ2-7; 8 nucleotides match TRBD2. Germline V gene data show CDR1 as SGHRS and CDR2 as YFSETQ. The CDR3 is 17 residues long. The V gene end was trimmed by 0 bases and the J gene end by 1 base; junction bases not matched to a gene: 9. CDR3 protein: CASSLGSRAGGSYEQYF. DNA for the CDR3: TGCGCCAGCAGCTTGGGGTCGAGGGCGGGAGGATCCTACGAGCAGTACTTC.